The 14 T cell receptor beta chains below come from one sample, sequenced in a study of blood T cell repertoires in COVID-19. Method: immunoSEQ multiplex PCR; TCRdb's copy keeps in-frame clones and lacks some. The sample lists around 140,000 clones, roughly 88% seen once, with less than 2.5% in the top ten. The sequenced sample was peripheral blood. The receptors come from a man in his 70s with active COVID-19.

V and J are TRBV19 and TRBJ2-7, with TRBD1 identical over 7 bases. The CDR3 extends over 15 amino acids. CDR1 is LNHDA, CDR2 SQIVND, per germline (reference sequence). V trimming: 2 bases; J trimming: 2 bases; junction bases outside the gene matches: 6. CDR3 bases: TGTGCCAGTAGTATATCTCAGGGGGTAACCTACGAGCAGTACTTC. This encodes CASSISQGVTYEQYF.

This chain connects TRBV11-2 to TRBJ2-5; TRBD1 matches 7 bases. V lost 5 bases, J lost 4 bases, and 4 bases stayed unmatched. This CDR3 comprises 13 residues. The V gene's germline CDR1 is SGHAT and CDR2 FQNNGV. The CDR3 is CASSPGQVETQYF. For the CDR3, the DNA is TGTGCCAGCAGCCCCGGACAGGTAGAGACCCAGTACTTC.

This chain connects TRBV7-2 to TRBJ1-5; 7 bases line up with TRBD1. Looked up from germline, CDR1 is SGHTA and CDR2 is FQGNSA. V gave up 5 bases and J gave up 2 bases; unmatched junction bases: 3. The CDR3 is 14 residues long. Here the CDR3 reads CASSPTGGNQPQHF. The CDR3, as DNA: TGTGCCAGCAGCCCCACAGGGGGCAATCAGCCCCAGCATTTT. Supplemented by reference TRBV7-2 and TRBJ1-5, the full variable domain reads GAGVSQSPSNKVTEKGKDVELRCDPISGHTALYWYRQSLGQGLEFLIYFQGNSAPDKSGLPSDRFSAERTGGSVSTLTIQRTQQEDSAVYLCASSPTGGNQPQHFGDGTRLSIL.

The gene calls are TRBV6-6 and TRBJ2-3; D remains unclear. V lost 7 bases and J lost 7, with 12 bases in between. The CDR3 covers 12 residues. Germline loops: CDR1 MNHNY, CDR2 SVGAGI (reference sequence). CDR3 amino acids: CASTVRANTQYF. The CDR3 DNA reads as TGTGCCAGCACCGTCCGAGCAAATACGCAGTATTTT.

There are a few counts of this clone. The rearrangement uses TRBV30 and TRBJ1-3; TRBD1 is a possible D gene (6 bases). The V end lost 5 bases, the J end lost 2 bases, and 10 bases lay between the germline ends. The V gene's germline CDR1 is GTSNPN and CDR2 SVGIG (reference sequence). The CDR3 is 13 amino acids. The CDR3 protein is CAWEKGAGNTIYF. The CDR3 DNA reads TGTGCCTGGGAAAAGGGGGCTGGAAACACCATATATTTT.

V gene TRBV11-2 combines with J gene TRBJ2-7; no clear D gene. Trimming stripped 1 base from V and 4 bases from J, with 5 bases between. Germline CDR1 SGHAT, CDR2 FQNNGV. This CDR3 spans 12 amino acids. CDR3 sequence: CASSLGTYEQYF. The CDR3, as DNA: TGTGCCAGCAGCTTAGGAACTTACGAGCAGTACTTC.

The chain carries TRBV19 and TRBJ2-6; tentative D call: TRBD2 (6 bases). Between the trimmed V and J ends, which lost 8 bases and 0 bases, there was a span of 8 bases. The CDR3 spans 14 residues. Germline assignment: CDR1 LNHDA and CDR2 SQIVND (reference sequence). The CDR3 coding sequence is TGTGCCAGTGGGGGGAGCTCTGGGGCCAACGTCCTGACTTTC. Protein product: CASGGSSGANVLTF. The entire variable domain, with the rest obtained from reference TRBV19 and TRBJ2-6, is as follows: DGGITQSPKYLFRKEGQNVTLSCEQNLNHDAMYWYRQDPGQGLRLIYYSQIVNDFQKGDIAEGYSVSREKKESFPLTVTSAQKNPTAFYLCASGGSSGANVLTFGAGSRLTVL.

The rearrangement joins TRBV7-9 to TRBJ1-2; D gene unclear. V was shortened by 1 base and J by 2 bases, with 5 bases between the two germline ends. The germline CDR1 and CDR2 sequences are SEHNR and FQNEAQ (reference sequence). This CDR3 contains 13 residues. In nucleotides, the CDR3 is TGTGCCAGCAGCTTAGGGGAGAACTATGGCTACACCTTC. Its translation is CASSLGENYGYTF. Variable domain in full (rest from reference TRBV7-9 and TRBJ1-2): DTGVSQNPRHKITKRGQNVTFRCDPISEHNRLYWYRQTLGQGPEFLTYFQNEAQLEKSRLLSDRFSAERPKGSFSTLEIQRTEQGDSAMYLCASSLGENYGYTFGSGTRLTVV.

The chain combines TRBV7-2 with TRBJ1-1; weak D call: TRBD1 (5 bases). The CDR3 is made up of 14 amino acids. Germline CDR1 reads SGHTA; CDR2 reads FQGNSA. The V end lost 5 bases, the J end lost 9 bases, and 19 bases lay between the germline ends. This chain's CDR3 is CASSQRGGESQAFF. The CDR3 region has the DNA TGTGCCAGCAGCCAAAGGGGTGGAGAAAGTCAAGCTTTCTTT.

The chain carries TRBV5-4 and TRBJ1-1; 7 bases are a match to TRBD1. The ends lost 4 bases at V and 3 bases at J; junction bases unmatched: 9. In germline, CDR1 is SGHNT, CDR2 YYREEE (reference sequence). CDR3 length equals 15 residues. CDR3 residues: CASSPRGPVDTEAFF. The DNA for the CDR3 is TGTGCCAGCAGCCCGAGGGGGCCAGTGGACACTGAAGCTTTCTTT.

The chain recombines TRBV28 with TRBJ2-1, with D unclear. This CDR3 region has 13 residues. V lost 6 bases to trimming and J lost 6 bases, with 12 bases between them. Germline values: CDR1 MDHEN, CDR2 SYDVKM. CDR3 sequence (DNA): TGTGCCAGCAGCACCCGACTGTCCAATGAGCAGTTCTTC. As protein: CASSTRLSNEQFF. The variable domain in full, with the rest retrieved from reference TRBV28 and TRBJ2-1, is DVKVTQSSRYLVKRTGEKVFLECVQDMDHENMFWYRQDPGLGLRLIYFSYDVKMKEKGDIPEGYSVSREKKERFSLILESASTNQTSMYLCASSTRLSNEQFFGPGTRLTVL.

CDR3 sequence reads: CASSPPGHGGKAFF. CDR3 nucleotide sequence: TGTGCCAGCAGTCCCCCGGGGCACGGGGGGAAAGCTTTCTTT. The chain couples TRBV27 to TRBJ1-1, with D maybe TRBD1 (5 bases). CDR1 and CDR2 (germline): MNHEY, SMNVEV (reference sequence). The CDR3 consists of 14 residues. Trimming cost V 5 bases and J 9 bases, with 19 bases left between them.

This chain joins TRBV5-1 and TRBJ2-3, with 11 nucleotides matching TRBD2. In germline, CDR1 is SGHRS, CDR2 YFSETQ. The CDR3 covers 16 residues. Unmatched junction bases numbered 9, after V lost 4 bases and J lost 5 bases. The CDR3, as DNA: TGCGCCAGCAGCACCCTGCTTAGCGGGAGGGGAGATACGCAGTATTTT. Its protein is CASSTLLSGRGDTQYF.

This CDR3 is CASKPGERMNTEAFF. CDR3 DNA: TGTGCCAGCAAGCCAGGGGAGAGAATGAACACTGAAGCTTTCTTT. This chain uses TRBV2 with TRBJ1-1; TRBD1 might be the D (6 bases). Trimming pared 7 bases from V and 0 bases from J, leaving 15 bases between. This CDR3 spans 15 amino acids. Germline CDR1 SNHLY, CDR2 FYNNEI.